Below are 17 T cell receptor beta chains sequenced from a single sample in a study of cytomegalovirus exposure and HLA in healthy donors. The PCR was carried out with 60 Vbeta primers and 13 Jbeta primers. Assay used: immunoSEQ multiplex PCR; TCRdb lists only in-frame clones, some missing. The sample lists more than 110,000 clones; around 85% were seen once. The sample taken for sequencing was PBMCs. The receptors were sampled from a female donor in good health and CMV-seronegative.

The rearrangement links TRBV2 to TRBJ2-5, with 7 bases identical to TRBD2. The V gene end was trimmed by 3 bases and the J gene end by 4 bases; junction bases not matched to a gene: 5. The CDR3 length is 14 residues. Germline CDR1 is SNHLY and CDR2 is FYNNEI. The CDR3 region has the DNA TGTGCCAGCAGTGATGCGGGAGCCAGAGAGACCCAGTACTTC. Its protein is CASSDAGARETQYF.

The CDR3 spells CASSPMTSGNPYEQYF. The CDR3 nucleotides are TGTGCCAGCAGCCCTATGACTAGCGGGAACCCCTACGAGCAGTACTTC. This chain joins TRBV11-1 and TRBJ2-7; 11 nucleotides match TRBD2. The ends lost 5 bases at V and 2 bases at J; junction bases unmatched: 8. Germline-derived CDR1 and CDR2 are SGHAT and FQDESV (reference sequence). CDR3 length: 16 residues.

This sequence joins TRBV20-1 and TRBJ2-1, with D uncertain. This CDR3 is 11 amino acids long. Germline values: CDR1 DFQATT, CDR2 SNEGSKA (reference sequence). V was shortened by 6 bases and J by 7 bases, with 10 bases between the two germline ends. The CDR3 loop is CSARIPNEQFF. CDR3 sequence (DNA): TGCAGTGCGAGGATTCCGAATGAGCAGTTCTTC.

There are a few counts of this clone. CDR3 nucleotides: TGTGCCACTCGGACAGGGGAAACCTACGAGCAGTACTTC. It is translated as CATRTGETYEQYF. V is TRBV10-3 and J is TRBJ2-7; 9 bases agree with TRBD1. With 10 bases clipped from V and 2 bases from J, the junction kept 6 bases outside the gene matches. This CDR3 comprises 13 residues. Germline V gives CDR1 ENHRY, CDR2 SYGVKD.

This clone turned up a few times. The rearrangement links TRBV28 to TRBJ2-4, with D possibly TRBD2 on 5 matching bases. Trimming cost V 3 bases and J 5 bases, with 8 bases left between them. Germline assignment: CDR1 MDHEN and CDR2 SYDVKM. This CDR3 is 13 amino acids long. In nucleotides, the CDR3 is TGTGCCAGCAGTTTGCCCGGGGAAAACATTCAGTACTTC. Protein product: CASSLPGENIQYF.

J is TRBJ2-2 and V is TRBV12-5, with 9 bases matching TRBD1. CDR1 is LGHNT, CDR2 FRNRAP, per germline. The CDR3 sequence is 21 residues long. V trimming: 0 bases; J trimming: 5 bases; junction bases outside the gene matches: 19. As DNA, the CDR3 is TGTGCTAGTGGTTTGGTACCCACCCCAAAATGGGGACAGGGTCTGACCGGGGAGCTGTTTTTT. As protein: CASGLVPTPKWGQGLTGELFF.

The chain joins TRBV27 to TRBJ2-7; weak D call: TRBD1 (5 bases). CDR1 is MNHEY, CDR2 SMNVEV, per germline (reference sequence). The germline V and J ends were trimmed by 2 bases and 3 bases, with 8 bases remaining between them. This CDR3 has 13 residues. This CDR3 reads CASSLQGLYEQYF. For the CDR3, the DNA is TGTGCCAGCAGTTTACAGGGTCTCTACGAGCAGTACTTC.

This sequence joins TRBV2 and TRBJ2-3, with D unclear. From germline, CDR1 is SNHLY and CDR2 FYNNEI. V lost 7 bases and J 3 bases, leaving 2 bases between the germline ends. The CDR3 runs 10 residues. In DNA, the CDR3 is TGTGCCAGCACTACAGATACGCAGTATTTT. As protein: CASTTDTQYF.

The chain uses TRBV2 and TRBJ1-1, with D possibly matching TRBD1 (5 bases). Trimming pared 8 bases from V and 1 base from J, leaving 11 bases between. The CDR3 totals 13 residues. The germline gives CDR1 SNHLY, CDR2 FYNNEI. The CDR3 nucleotides are TGTGCCAGCCACAGGATTTCGAACACTGAAGCTTTCTTT. Amino acid sequence: CASHRISNTEAFF.

This clone was observed a single time. The chain combines TRBV6-5 with TRBJ2-7, with 8 bases aligning to TRBD1. From germline, CDR1 is MNHEY and CDR2 SVGAGI. V was pared by 2 bases and J by 7 bases, with 7 bases of the junction left unmatched. CDR3 size: 14 residues. The CDR3 region has the DNA TGTGCCAGCAGTTACGGACAGGGCTTTGAAGAGCAGTACTTC. This encodes CASSYGQGFEEQYF.

CDR3 sequence: CASNKQGNTEAFF. The CDR3, as DNA: TGTGCCAGCAACAAACAGGGAAACACTGAAGCTTTCTTT. This rearrangement joins TRBV6-5 to TRBJ1-1; tentatively, D is TRBD1 (6 bases). The CDR3 spans 13 residues. V was trimmed by 7 bases and J by 2 bases, leaving 11 bases between them. Germline V lookup: CDR1 MNHEY, CDR2 SVGAGI.

In this sample, this clone turned up once. V is TRBV5-1 and J is TRBJ2-5; 8 bases map to TRBD1. Germline CDR1 is SGHRS and CDR2 is YFSETQ. This CDR3 spans 21 amino acids. J gave up 5 bases and V 2 bases, and 26 bases lay outside the gene matches. The chain's CDR3 is CASSFLLSPALDRVRGETQYF. CDR3 DNA sequence: TGCGCCAGCAGCTTTTTGCTATCTCCCGCCTTGGACAGGGTCAGGGGGGAGACCCAGTACTTC.

A remark on this clone: Germline and junction disagree at one end, which may indicate a read error. The CDR3 coding sequence is TGTGACAGCAGCTTACAACAGGGGGCGACCTATGGCTACACCTTC. This encodes CDSSLQQGATYGYTF. The chain combines TRBV7-2 with TRBJ1-2, with 9 bases matching TRBD1. The CDR3 consists of 15 residues. Germline V CDR1 and CDR2: SGHTA, FQGNSA. Full variable domain (rest looked up from reference TRBV7-2 and TRBJ1-2): GAGVSQSPSNKVTEKGKDVELRCDPISGHTALYWYRQSLGQGLEFLIYFQGNSAPDKSGLPSDRFSAERTGGSVSTLTIQRTQQEDSAVYLCDSSLQQGATYGYTFGSGTRLTVV.

The rearrangement links TRBV28 to TRBJ1-1; a weak D match, TRBD1 (5 bases). This CDR3 is built from 14 residues. The ends were cut back, 6 bases at V and 4 bases at J, with 15 bases in the middle. Looked up from germline, CDR1 is MDHEN and CDR2 is SYDVKM. The CDR3 bases are TGTGCCAGCAGGTTGGGAGGGGCCGGCACTGAAGCTTTCTTT. It specifies CASRLGGAGTEAFF.

CDR3 sequence (DNA): TGTGCCAGCAGTGAAGCGCCGCCTACAGGGGAGAACACTGAAGCTTTCTTT. It is translated as CASSEAPPTGENTEAFF. J is TRBJ1-1 and V is TRBV6-1; 7 nucleotides match TRBD1. V lost 0 bases to trimming and J lost 1 base; unmatched junction nucleotides: 8. Looked up from germline, CDR1 is MNHNS and CDR2 is SASEGT. This CDR3 comprises 17 residues.

The chain employs TRBV7-2 and TRBJ2-3; no clear D gene. Germline V CDR1 and CDR2: SGHTA, FQGNSA. The germline V and J ends were trimmed by 4 bases and 1 base, with 9 bases remaining between them. The CDR3 is 14 residues long. The CDR3 region is CASSSDMRTDTQYF. The CDR3 DNA follows: TGTGCCAGCAGCTCTGACATGCGCACAGATACGCAGTATTTT.

V usage is TRBV27 and J usage is TRBJ1-1; no clear D. The V end was cut by 5 bases, the J end by 0 bases, with 22 bases between. This CDR3 spans 18 amino acids. The germline V gene has CDR1 MNHEY and CDR2 SMNVEV (reference sequence). This CDR3 reads CASSDGGRGGRMNTEAFF. DNA for the CDR3: TGTGCCAGCAGTGATGGAGGGCGAGGAGGGCGAATGAACACTGAAGCTTTCTTT.